A selection of T cell receptor beta chains follows, all from one sample in a study of metastatic and nonmetastatic thyroid tumors. TCRdb used MiXCR to call clones anew from the PCR reads. This sample has about 25,000 clones, with approximately 22% found just once. Sequencing was done on a sample of blood. These receptors all stem from a male donor with papillary thyroid cancer or a benign thyroid nodule (not recorded which). Some clones in this sample may be carry-over from other donors' samples. The CDR3 runs from the conserved cysteine through the conserved F or W. The D gene is left open where the match is weak. Rows may omit the clone size; those that give it use once, few, many or a size class.

v_call	clone_size	d_call	cdr3_length	j_call	cdr3_aa	cdr3_nt
TRBV4-2	many	.	14	TRBJ1-4	CASSPGGSDEKLFF	TGTGCCAGCAGCCCTGGAGGTTCGGATGAAAAACTGTTTTTT
TRBV28	many	.	13	TRBJ1-1	CASSLTANTEAFF	TGTGCCAGCAGTTTGACGGCGAACACTGAAGCTTTCTTT
TRBV9	many	TRBD1	16	TRBJ1-5	CASSAGTGPVNQPQHF	TGTGCCAGCAGCGCGGGGACAGGGCCTGTAAATCAGCCCCAGCATTTT
TRBV20-1	many	TRBD1	13	TRBJ1-2	CSARTGHNYGYTF	TGCAGTGCCCGGACAGGGCATAACTATGGCTACACCTTC
TRBV11-3	many	.	13	TRBJ2-1	CASTLRVNNEQFF	TGTGCCAGCACCCTAAGGGTGAACAATGAGCAGTTCTTC
TRBV27	.	.	14	TRBJ2-7	CASRRKGQSYEQYF	TGTGCCAGCAGACGGAAGGGTCAGAGCTACGAGCAGTACTTC
TRBV12-3/TRBV12-4	many	.	15	TRBJ2-2	CASNDRRESTGELFF	TGTGCCAGCAACGATCGTCGGGAATCGACCGGGGAGCTGTTTTTT
TRBV28	many	TRBD2	16	TRBJ2-1	CASSTSGVPSYNEQFF	TGTGCCAGCAGCACGAGCGGGGTCCCCTCCTACAATGAGCAGTTCTTC
TRBV5-6	.	TRBD1	15	TRBJ1-2	CASRSTGTANYGYTF	TGTGCCAGCCGCTCCACCGGGACAGCGAACTATGGCTACACCTTC
TRBV5-1	many	.	14	TRBJ1-1	CASSRGGVNTEAFF	TGCGCCAGCAGCAGGGGGGGTGTGAACACTGAAGCTTTCTTT
TRBV9	.	.	15	TRBJ2-7	CASSPCTSPTYEQYF	TGTGCCAGCAGCCCTTGTACTAGTCCGACCTACGAGCAGTACTTC
TRBV20-1	many	.	14	TRBJ2-5	CSASRGGDPETQYF	TGCAGTGCCTCTAGGGGGGGAGACCCTGAGACCCAGTACTTC
TRBV7-9	.	.	14	TRBJ1-2	CASSPHSGFYCYTF	TGTGCCAGCAGCCCGCACAGCGGGTTCTATTGCTACACCTTC
TRBV20-1	many	.	14	TRBJ1-2	CSAPGRGLNYGYTF	TGCAGTGCTCCTGGTAGGGGTCTTAACTATGGCTACACCTTC
TRBV6-1	.	TRBD2	14	TRBJ2-7	CASSIAGGFNEQYF	TGTGCCAGCTCAATAGCGGGAGGATTCAACGAGCAGTACTTC
TRBV20-1	many	TRBD1	18	TRBJ1-5	CSAGGTGGGRSSDQPQHF	TGCAGTGCTGGGGGGACAGGGGGCGGCCGAAGTTCCGATCAGCCCCAGCATTTT
TRBV19	many	.	13	TRBJ1-1	CASSSQPNTEAFF	TGTGCCAGTAGTTCCCAGCCGAACACTGAAGCTTTCTTT
TRBV12-3/TRBV12-4	many	.	11	TRBJ2-5	CASSFQETQYF	TGTGCCAGCAGTTTCCAAGAGACCCAGTACTTC
TRBV28	many	.	13	TRBJ2-7	CASSLPGTYEQYF	TGTGCCAGCAGTCTACCGGGTACCTACGAGCAGTACTTC
TRBV6-1	many	.	13	TRBJ1-1	CASRGLTGPEAFF	TGTGCCAGCAGAGGTTTGACTGGCCCTGAAGCTTTCTTT
TRBV6-4	many	.	14	TRBJ1-6	CASSETVDNSPLHF	TGTGCCAGCAGTGAGACAGTGGATAATTCACCCCTCCACTTT
TRBV19	few	TRBD2	15	TRBJ2-7	CASSIGLAGTYEQYF	TGTGCCAGTAGTATCGGACTAGCGGGGACCTACGAGCAGTACTTC
TRBV4-2	many	TRBD2	19	TRBJ2-7	CASSLKATSGGPLVYEQYF	TGTGCCAGCAGCCTTAAAGCTACTAGCGGGGGCCCACTAGTCTACGAGCAGTACTTC
TRBV10-3	many	.	14	TRBJ1-1	CAISPSTDYTEAFF	TGTGCCATCAGTCCTTCAACAGATTACACTGAAGCTTTCTTT
TRBV19	many	TRBD2	13	TRBJ2-2	CASKVAGAGELFF	TGTGCCAGTAAGGTAGCGGGAGCCGGGGAGCTGTTTTTT
TRBV18	.	TRBD1	13	TRBJ1-1	CASSPPDDRAAFF	TGTGCCAGCTCGCCACCTGACGACAGGGCCGCTTTCTTT
TRBV16	.	.	14	TRBJ2-7	CVSSQSRSSYEQYF	TGTGTCAGCAGCCAATCACGTTCTTCCTACGAGCAGTACTTC
TRBV28	few	TRBD2	15	TRBJ2-7	CASHREGRLSYEQYF	TGTGCCAGTCATAGGGAGGGGAGGCTCTCCTACGAGCAGTACTTC
TRBV12-3/TRBV12-4	few	TRBD1	12	TRBJ1-2	CASRTGAGGYTF	TGTGCCAGCAGGACAGGGGCGGGAGGCTACACCTTC
TRBV28	many	.	13	TRBJ2-5	CASTTAGGETQYF	TGTGCCAGCACCACCGCAGGAGGGGAGACCCAGTACTTC
TRBV2	.	.	14	TRBJ1-4	CDSSAASGIEKLFF	TGTGACAGCAGTGCAGCTTCAGGGATTGAAAAACTGTTTTTT
TRBV9	many	.	15	TRBJ2-7	CASSVDQGGSYEQYF	TGTGCCAGCAGCGTAGACCAGGGTGGTTCCTACGAGCAGTACTTC
TRBV6-5	many	.	17	TRBJ1-4	CASSYSSLRTAYEKLFF	TGTGCCAGCAGTTACTCGAGTTTGCGGACAGCCTACGAAAAACTGTTTTTT
TRBV12-3/TRBV12-4	many	TRBD1	16	TRBJ2-2	CASSSDRGHNTGELFF	TGTGCCAGCAGCTCCGACAGGGGGCATAACACCGGGGAGCTGTTTTTT
TRBV4-3	many	TRBD1	17	TRBJ1-3	CASSQGAGTGGGNTIYF	TGCGCCAGCAGCCAAGGCGCCGGGACAGGGGGAGGAAACACCATATATTTT
TRBV10-3	many	.	13	TRBJ2-1	CAISGGEELEQFF	TGTGCCATCAGTGGAGGCGAGGAATTAGAGCAGTTCTTC
TRBV2	many	.	15	TRBJ1-1	CASRSQAGGNTEAFF	TGTGCCAGCAGGAGTCAGGCCGGCGGGAACACTGAAGCTTTCTTT
TRBV19	.	TRBD1	17	TRBJ1-2	CASNSRGTGGAWYGYTF	TGTGCCAGTAACTCGAGGGGGACAGGGGGCGCGTGGTATGGCTACACCTTC
TRBV15	few	.	13	TRBJ2-7	CDTSSEGGEHQYF	TGTGACACCAGCAGTGAGGGGGGGGAACACCAGTACTTC
TRBV28	many	TRBD2	15	TRBJ2-3	CASSSPTSRGDTQYF	TGTGCCAGCAGTTCACCGACTAGCCGGGGGGATACGCAGTATTTT
TRBV7-9	many	.	13	TRBJ2-3	CASSLVGSLGGYF	TGTGCCAGCAGCTTAGTCGGCTCGCTAGGGGGGTATTTT
TRBV4-2	many	.	13	TRBJ1-1	CASSQAQGNEAFF	TGTGCCAGCAGCCAGGCCCAGGGAAATGAAGCTTTCTTT
TRBV2	many	.	13	TRBJ2-1	CASSIEVLDEQFF	TGTGCCAGCAGTATAGAAGTACTCGACGAGCAGTTCTTC
TRBV14	many	.	14	TRBJ1-1	CASSQSLRTTEAFF	TGTGCCAGTAGCCAAAGTTTGCGGACCACTGAAGCTTTCTTT
TRBV29-1	many	TRBD1	14	TRBJ1-2	CSVASGTGGYGYTF	TGCAGCGTTGCAAGCGGGACAGGGGGTTATGGCTACACCTTC
TRBV29-1	few	TRBD2	13	TRBJ2-1	CGVRGGSYNEQLF	TGCGGCGTCCGGGGGGGTAGTTACAATGAGCAGTTATTC
TRBV5-5	many	.	11	TRBJ2-1	CASTQGNEQFF	TGTGCCAGCACCCAGGGCAATGAGCAGTTCTTC
TRBV28	.	.	13	TRBJ2-7	CASSLRGGDEQYF	TGTGCCAGCAGTTTACGAGGTGGGGACGAGCAGTACTTC
TRBV4-3	.	.	15	TRBJ2-7	CASSLYGQGTYEQYF	TGCGCCAGCAGCCTATACGGGCAGGGGACCTACGAGCAGTACTTC
TRBV4-1	many	TRBD1	17	TRBJ2-3	CASSQQKDRASTDTQYF	TGCGCCAGCAGCCAACAAAAAGACAGGGCTAGCACAGATACGCAGTATTTT
TRBV2	many	.	16	TRBJ1-4	CASYGRGNREGEKLFF	TGTGCCAGCTACGGGAGGGGAAACCGAGAAGGAGAAAAACTGTTTTTT
TRBV2	many	TRBD1	14	TRBJ2-2	CASRGQGYTGELFF	TGTGCCAGCAGGGGACAGGGGTACACCGGGGAGCTGTTTTTT
TRBV9	many	.	14	TRBJ1-1	CASSAAGSGSEAFF	TGTGCCAGCAGCGCGGCAGGGTCCGGGTCTGAAGCTTTCTTT
TRBV19	.	.	15	TRBJ2-1	CASSVPWRSYNEQFF	TGTGCCAGTAGTGTACCCTGGAGATCCTACAATGAGCAGTTCTTC
TRBV7-2	many	.	14	TRBJ2-7	CASSLLGTSNEQYF	TGTGCCAGCAGCTTATTAGGGACAAGCAACGAGCAGTACTTC
TRBV5-4	many	.	14	TRBJ2-7	CASSLKTGSYEQYF	TGTGCCAGCAGCCTAAAAACTGGCTCCTACGAGCAGTACTTC
TRBV5-5	many	.	14	TRBJ1-1	CASSGLTLNTEAFF	TGTGCCAGCAGCGGCCTTACCTTGAACACTGAAGCTTTCTTT
TRBV30	many	TRBD2	14	TRBJ2-1	CAWNRGGFANEQFF	TGTGCCTGGAATAGGGGAGGGTTCGCAAATGAGCAGTTCTTC
TRBV4-3	many	.	17	TRBJ2-3	CASSQAHAPIPRNTQYF	TGCGCCAGCAGCCAGGCCCATGCTCCGATTCCCCGAAATACGCAGTATTTT
TRBV2	many	TRBD1	13	TRBJ1-2	CASYGTGGYGYTF	TGTGCCAGCTACGGGACAGGAGGCTATGGCTACACCTTC